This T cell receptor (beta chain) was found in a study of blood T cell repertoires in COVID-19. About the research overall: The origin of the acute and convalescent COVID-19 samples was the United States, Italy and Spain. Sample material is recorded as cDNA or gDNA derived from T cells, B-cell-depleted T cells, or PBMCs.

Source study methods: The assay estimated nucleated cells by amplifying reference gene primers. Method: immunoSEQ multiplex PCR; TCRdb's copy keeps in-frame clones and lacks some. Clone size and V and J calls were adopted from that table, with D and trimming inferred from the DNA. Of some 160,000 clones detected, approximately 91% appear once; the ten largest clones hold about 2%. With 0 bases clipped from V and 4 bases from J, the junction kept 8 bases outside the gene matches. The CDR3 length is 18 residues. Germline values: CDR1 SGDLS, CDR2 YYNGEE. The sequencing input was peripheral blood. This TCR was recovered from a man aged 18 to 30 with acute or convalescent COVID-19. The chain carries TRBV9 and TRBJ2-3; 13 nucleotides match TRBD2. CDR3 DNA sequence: TGTGCCAGCAGCGTAGTTCCACTAGCGGGGGGGCCCGCAGATACGCAGTATTTT. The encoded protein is CASSVVPLAGGPADTQYF.